Below are 21 T cell receptor beta chains sequenced from a single sample in a study of Graves' ophthalmopathy and Graves' hyperthyroidism. CDR3 regions of TCR beta were amplified from RNA transcripts. Investigators did first-round RT-PCR with HTBI primers, then second-round multiplex PCR. Via MiXCR, TCRdb re-called the multiplex PCR reads, giving one row per CDR3 protein. The repertoire holds some 370,000 distinct CDR3 sequences, with 15% to 20% as singletons. The material sequenced was peripheral blood. The receptors come from an adult woman with stable Graves' hyperthyroidism.

This clonotype was picked up many times. The chain is built from TRBV5-1 and TRBJ2-7; 10 nucleotides align to TRBD2. Germline V gene lookup returns CDR1 SGHRS and CDR2 YFSETQ. Losses at the gene ends were 0 bases for V and 6 bases for J; bases not matched to a gene: 15. This CDR3 spans 18 amino acids. CDR3 sequence: CASSLDKYRLAGVGEQYF. CDR3 nucleotide sequence: TGCGCCAGCAGCTTGGACAAGTACAGGCTAGCGGGAGTAGGCGAGCAGTACTTC.

At least ten counts were recorded for this clonotype. CDR3 protein: CAITMSYEQYF. The CDR3 nucleotides read TGTGCCATCACAATGAGCTACGAGCAGTACTTC. This chain uses TRBV7-9 with TRBJ2-7; D gene ambiguous. The CDR3 is 11 amino acids. In germline, CDR1 is SEHNR, CDR2 FQNEAQ (reference sequence). V gave up 10 bases and J gave up 3 bases, with 10 bases separating them.

The table lists this clonotype with many counts. The chain uses TRBV2 and TRBJ1-5, with TRBD1 as a possible D gene (5 bases). CDR3 size: 15 residues. Per germline, CDR1 SNHLY and CDR2 FYNNEI. Between the trimmed V and J ends, which lost 4 bases and 7 bases, there was a span of 17 bases. CDR3 DNA: TGTGCCAGCAGTGGATCGGGGGTTCTATTCCAGCCCCAGCATTTT. Translating gives CASSGSGVLFQPQHF. Based on the CDR3 plus reference TRBV2 and TRBJ1-5, the full variable domain is EPEVTQTPSHQVTQMGQEVILRCVPISNHLYFYWYRQILGQKVEFLVSFYNNEISEKSEIFDDQFSVERPDGSNFTLKIRSTKLEDSAMYFCASSGSGVLFQPQHFGDGTRLSIL.

Many counts were recorded for this clonotype. The chain couples TRBV4-1 to TRBJ1-5, with D tentatively TRBD1 (6 bases). V lost 8 bases to trimming and J lost 2 bases, with 13 bases between them. Germline lookup yields CDR1 MGHRA and CDR2 YSYEKL. This CDR3 is 14 amino acids long. The CDR3 loop reads CASGQGYGNQPQHF. The CDR3 DNA reads TGCGCCAGCGGGCAGGGGTACGGCAATCAGCCCCAGCATTTT.

Ten or more counts support this clonotype. The V and J genes are TRBV11-1 and TRBJ2-7; the D gene is possibly TRBD2 (5 bases). Trimming stripped 0 bases from V and 7 bases from J, with 16 bases between. Germline V gives CDR1 SGHAT, CDR2 FQDESV (reference sequence). The CDR3 loop spans 15 amino acids. The CDR3 sequence: CASSLAGVGGGEQYF. The CDR3 DNA reads as TGTGCCAGCAGCTTAGCGGGAGTCGGAGGTGGGGAGCAGTACTTC.

This clonotype was counted ten times or more. The chain has TRBV27 and TRBJ2-5; 8 bases are a match to TRBD2. V lost 6 bases, J lost 4 bases, and 4 bases stayed unmatched. There are 13 residues in the CDR3. Germline CDR1 MNHEY, CDR2 SMNVEV (reference sequence). CDR3 sequence (DNA): TGTGCCAGCAGGGGAGCGGGAGCAGAGACCCAGTACTTC. Translation gives CASRGAGAETQYF.

The J gene is TRBJ1-2, the V gene TRBV10-3; 8 bases agree with TRBD1. The CDR3 has 18 amino acids. With 0 bases clipped from V and 3 bases from J, the junction kept 12 bases outside the gene matches. Germline CDR1 is ENHRY and CDR2 is SYGVKD. The CDR3 DNA reads as TGTGCCATCAGTGAGTCCCGACAGGGGCGAAGGATAGACTATGGCTACACCTTC. It specifies CAISESRQGRRIDYGYTF.

The CDR3 protein is CASSNLGSLHQPQHF. The CDR3 nucleotides read TGTGCCAGCAGCAACCTCGGGAGCCTCCATCAGCCCCAGCATTTT. The chain has TRBV12-3 or TRBV12-4 and TRBJ1-5, with D unclear. The CDR3 covers 15 residues. V dropped 6 bases and J dropped 5 bases, with 17 bases sitting between them.

This clonotype occurred many times. The chain is built from TRBV7-2 and TRBJ2-2; 15 nucleotides match TRBD2. The CDR3 is made up of 17 amino acids. Germline CDR1 reads SGHTA; CDR2 reads FQGNSA. After removal of 5 bases from V and 2 bases from J, the junction contained 3 bases not matched to a gene. The CDR3 protein is CASSPGLAGGNTGELFF. In DNA form, the CDR3 reads TGTGCCAGCAGCCCGGGACTAGCGGGAGGAAACACCGGGGAGCTGTTTTTT.

This clonotype was recorded many times. The chain recombines TRBV14 with TRBJ1-2; unclear D gene. This CDR3 contains 13 residues. Trimming pared 4 bases from V and 6 bases from J, leaving 12 bases between. Looked up from germline, CDR1 is SGHDN and CDR2 is FVKESK. The CDR3 is CASSLAGGDGYTF. The CDR3, as DNA: TGTGCCAGCAGCCTGGCAGGTGGCGATGGCTACACCTTC.

This clonotype was detected many times. The V call is TRBV2, the J call TRBJ2-7; 8 nucleotides match TRBD1. The CDR3 extends over 13 amino acids. Germline lookup yields CDR1 SNHLY and CDR2 FYNNEI. J lost 6 bases, V lost 7 bases, and 8 bases had no gene match. The CDR3: CASTNIGQGEQYF. The DNA for the CDR3 is TGTGCCAGCACTAACATAGGACAGGGCGAGCAGTACTTC.

Many counts were recorded for this clonotype. This sequence joins TRBV7-2 and TRBJ1-1, with D unresolved. Germline V gives CDR1 SGHTA, CDR2 FQGNSA. Trimming took 2 bases from V and 4 from J, leaving 14 bases between them. This CDR3 is built from 15 residues. CDR3 residues: CASSLLGTRGTEAFF. CDR3 coding DNA: TGTGCCAGCAGCTTATTGGGCACCCGGGGCACTGAAGCTTTCTTT.

This clonotype was recorded at least ten times. The chain links TRBV27 to TRBJ1-2; D might be TRBD1 (6 bases). Germline lookup yields CDR1 MNHEY and CDR2 SMNVEV (reference sequence). The CDR3 runs to 16 residues. With 6 bases removed from V and 4 bases from J, the gap between germline ends came to 21 bases. CDR3 sequence: CASSPSGGGGPYGYTF. CDR3 bases: TGTGCCAGCAGCCCATCGGGTGGCGGGGGCCCCTATGGCTACACCTTC.

Comment on this clonotype: Since the CDR3 does not end with the conserved phenylalanine or tryptophan, this likely comes from a read error. The chain uses TRBV27 and TRBJ2-5; D call uncertain. Trimming shortened V by 5 bases and J by 5 bases, and 15 bases separated the two germline ends. Germline CDR1 is MNHEY and CDR2 is SMNVEV (reference sequence). This CDR3 comprises 14 residues. In nucleotides, the CDR3 is TGTGCCAGCAGTCAATTTGGCGCGGTGGAGACCCAGTACTCC. Amino acids: CASSQFGAVETQYS.

At least ten counts were recorded for this clonotype. V is TRBV2 and J is TRBJ2-5, with 7 bases fitting TRBD1. Losses at the gene ends were 10 bases for V and 5 bases for J; bases not matched to a gene: 10. There are 13 residues in the CDR3. From germline, CDR1 is SNHLY and CDR2 FYNNEI. CDR3 sequence: CATTGTDGETQYF. The CDR3 region has the DNA TGTGCCACGACAGGGACAGATGGGGAGACCCAGTACTTC.

This clonotype has a count of ten or more. This chain links TRBV6-2 or TRBV6-3 with TRBJ1-1; 11 bases map to TRBD1. This CDR3 comprises 15 residues. V shed 5 bases and J 4 bases; nucleotides not matched to a gene: 6. Germline CDR1 MNHEY, CDR2 SVGEGT. CDR3 DNA sequence: TGTGCCAGCAGTCGCGGGACAGGGGGTGGCACTGAAGCTTTCTTT. Protein product: CASSRGTGGGTEAFF.

This clonotype was seen at least ten times. The J gene is TRBJ1-2, the V gene TRBV27; 9 nucleotides match TRBD1. This CDR3 comprises 15 residues. The germline V gene has CDR1 MNHEY and CDR2 SMNVEV (reference sequence). The V and J ends lost 5 bases and 4 bases, in that order; junction bases with no gene match: 8. The DNA for the CDR3 is TGTGCCAGCAGTGAATCACAGGGGGCAGGCTATGGCTACACCTTC. Its translation is CASSESQGAGYGYTF.

This clonotype was observed many times. The chain recombines TRBV28 with TRBJ1-1; a possible D gene is TRBD1 (6 bases). CDR1 MDHEN and CDR2 SYDVKM come from the germline V gene. The V end lost 3 bases, the J end lost 3 bases, and 11 bases lay between the germline ends. The CDR3 loop spans 14 amino acids. This CDR3 reads CASSLSRGYTEAFF. The CDR3 nucleotides read TGTGCCAGCAGTTTGAGCAGGGGATACACTGAAGCTTTCTTT.

This clonotype was counted ten times or more. The rearrangement links TRBV29-1 to TRBJ2-7; 14 nucleotides align to TRBD2. This CDR3 contains 16 residues. CDR1 is SQVTM, CDR2 ANQGSEA, per germline. Trimming at V came to 6 bases and at J to 6 bases, leaving 13 bases not matched to a gene. The CDR3 sequence: CSVSGETGLAGGEQYF. For the CDR3, the DNA is TGCAGCGTGTCTGGCGAGACCGGACTAGCGGGAGGCGAGCAGTACTTC.

The chain joins TRBV5-1 to TRBJ2-5, with D tentatively TRBD1 or TRBD2 (6 bases each). CDR1 is SGHRS, CDR2 YFSETQ, per germline. The CDR3 has 14 amino acids. V lost 5 bases and J 3 bases, leaving 14 bases between the germline ends. The CDR3 reads CASSPWGAKETQYF. The CDR3 region has the DNA TGCGCCAGCAGTCCCTGGGGGGCTAAAGAGACCCAGTACTTC.

Ten or more counts support this clonotype. This chain links TRBV28 with TRBJ1-5; D gene unclear. V lost 5 bases, J lost 4 bases, and 3 bases lay in between. There are 11 residues in the CDR3. Per the germline V gene, CDR1 is MDHEN and CDR2 is SYDVKM. The CDR3 loop is CASSANQPQHF. The CDR3 DNA reads as TGTGCCAGCAGTGCAAATCAGCCCCAGCATTTT.